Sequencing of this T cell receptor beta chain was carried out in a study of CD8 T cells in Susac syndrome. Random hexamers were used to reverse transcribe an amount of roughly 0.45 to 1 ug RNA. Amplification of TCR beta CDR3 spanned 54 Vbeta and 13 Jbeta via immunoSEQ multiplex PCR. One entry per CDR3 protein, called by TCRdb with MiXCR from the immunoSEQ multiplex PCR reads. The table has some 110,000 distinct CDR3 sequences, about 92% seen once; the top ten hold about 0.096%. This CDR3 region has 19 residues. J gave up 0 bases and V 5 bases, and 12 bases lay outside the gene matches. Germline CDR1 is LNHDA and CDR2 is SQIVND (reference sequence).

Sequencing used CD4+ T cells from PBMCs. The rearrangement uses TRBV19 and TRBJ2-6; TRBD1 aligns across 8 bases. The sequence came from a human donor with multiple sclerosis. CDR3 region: CASSVGWTGRISGANVLTF. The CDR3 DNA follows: TGTGCCAGTAGTGTAGGTTGGACAGGGCGAATCTCTGGGGCCAACGTCCTGACTTTC. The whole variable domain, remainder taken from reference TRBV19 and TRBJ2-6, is DGGITQSPKYLFRKEGQNVTLSCEQNLNHDAMYWYRQDPGQGLRLIYYSQIVNDFQKGDIAEGYSVSREKKESFPLTVTSAQKNPTAFYLCASSVGWTGRISGANVLTFGAGSRLTVL.